Listed below are T cell receptor beta chains from one sample, sequenced in a study of control samples from healthy donors and cancer patients. The method was immunoSEQ multiplex PCR; TCRdb's version includes in-frame clones alone and lacks a portion of them. The sample yields 150,000 or so clones, about 90% seen once. What was sequenced was blood. Receptor source: a man younger than 30 in good health. Each CDR3 is given with its conserved first and last residue. D genes are given only for firm matches. Some rows mark clone size as missing; the rest say once, few, many or name a class of expanded clone.

TRBV5-6	.	TRBD1	TRBJ1-2	TGTGCCAGCAGCTCGGGACAGGGGAACTATGGCTACACCTTC	CASSSGQGNYGYTF
TRBV5-1	.	.	TRBJ2-1	TGCGCCAGCAGCACCTGGGGGAGGCCCATTGAGCAGTTCTTC	CASSTWGRPIEQFF
TRBV6-5	.	.	TRBJ1-3	TGTGCCAGCAGAGGGCAAGGAGCTGGAAACACCATATATTTT	CASRGQGAGNTIYF
TRBV4-1	.	.	TRBJ2-2	TGCGCCAGCAGCCATGAGGGGAGAGCAGGGGAGCTGTTTTTT	CASSHEGRAGELFF
TRBV6-2/TRBV6-3	.	.	TRBJ1-5	TGTGCCAGCAGTTACATCGGGCAGGGGTCGCAGCCCCAGCATTTT	CASSYIGQGSQPQHF
TRBV27	.	.	TRBJ2-5	TGTGCCAGCCGCCCGGCCCCAGGGGAGACCCAGTACTTC	CASRPAPGETQYF
TRBV9	.	.	TRBJ2-7	TGTGCCAGCAGCTTGACCGGGAAGGCATCCGAGCAGTACTTC	CASSLTGKASEQYF
TRBV5-6	.	.	TRBJ1-5	TGTGCCAGCAGCTTGAAGCCGGGGGCAGGAGTACAGCCCCAGCATTTT	CASSLKPGAGVQPQHF
TRBV15	.	TRBD1	TRBJ1-2	TGTGCCACCAGCATACCGGGACAGGTTAACTATGGCTACACCTTC	CATSIPGQVNYGYTF
TRBV6-6	.	TRBD2	TRBJ2-7	TGTGCCAGCAGTTACTCAGCGGGGTCTTGGGTGCAGTACTTC	CASSYSAGSWVQYF
TRBV7-9	.	.	TRBJ1-4	TGTGCCAGCAGCTTAACAGAAAAACTGTTTTTT	CASSLTEKLFF
TRBV7-9	.	.	TRBJ1-5	TGTGCCAGCAGCTTCAGGGCTGCTCAGCCCCAGCATTTT	CASSFRAAQPQHF
TRBV6-5	once	.	TRBJ1-1	TGTGCCAGCGGCGGGCAGTTAGCCACTGAAGCTTTCTTT	CASGGQLATEAFF
TRBV2	.	.	TRBJ1-2	TGTGCCAGCACTCTGGGGTGGAACTATGGCTACACCTTC	CASTLGWNYGYTF
TRBV9	.	TRBD2	TRBJ2-7	TGTGCCAGCGGGGCGGGGGGCCCCTACGAGCAGTACTTC	CASGAGGPYEQYF
TRBV6-5	.	.	TRBJ2-1	TGTGCCAGCAGTCAGGGTAAGAGCTCCTACAATGAGCAGTTCTTC	CASSQGKSSYNEQFF
TRBV7-6	.	TRBD1	TRBJ2-7	TGTGCCAGCAGCTCTCACTTCGACAGGGGTGGGGACGAGCAGTACTTC	CASSSHFDRGGDEQYF
TRBV7-5	.	.	TRBJ2-4	TGTGTCAGAAGCTTCCTACTCCCGGGACAGGGGAACATTCAGTACTTC	CVRSFLLPGQGNIQYF
TRBV7-9	.	.	TRBJ1-1	TGTGCCAGCAGCTTATTAGGGCCTGAAGCTTTCTTT	CASSLLGPEAFF
TRBV4-1	.	.	TRBJ1-5	TGCGCCAGCAGCCAAGAGGGGGGTAATCAGCCCCAGCATTTT	CASSQEGGNQPQHF
TRBV30	.	.	TRBJ2-5	TGTGCCTGGACTAGGGGGGCCCAAGAGACCCAGTACTTC	CAWTRGAQETQYF
TRBV19	.	TRBD1	TRBJ2-7	TGTGCCAGTAATGCCGGGACAGGGGATTACGAGCAGTACTTC	CASNAGTGDYEQYF
TRBV7-8	.	.	TRBJ2-1	TGTGCCAGCAGCTTGGGTCGGGTTAGCTCCTACAATGAGCAGTTCTTC	CASSLGRVSSYNEQFF
TRBV19	.	.	TRBJ1-5	TGTGCCAGTAGCGGTAGCAATCAGCCCCAGCATTTT	CASSGSNQPQHF
TRBV6-1	.	TRBD2	TRBJ2-4	TGTGCCAGCAGTGAACAGACTAGCGGGGGCGTAGCCAAAAACATTCAGTACTTC	CASSEQTSGGVAKNIQYF
TRBV18	.	TRBD1	TRBJ1-3	TGTGCCAGCTCACCATCGCTGCCGGGACAGGTCTCTGGAAACACCATATATTTT	CASSPSLPGQVSGNTIYF
TRBV29-1	.	.	TRBJ2-7	TGCAGCGTTGAAACGGGCAGCTACGAGCAGTACTTC	CSVETGSYEQYF
TRBV19	once	.	TRBJ1-6	TGTGCCAGTAGTATAGATTCGGTCAGGGGCAATTCACCCCTCCACTTT	CASSIDSVRGNSPLHF
TRBV5-1	.	.	TRBJ2-3	TGCGCCAGCAGCTCCCAGGCCGTCACAGATACGCAGTATTTT	CASSSQAVTDTQYF
TRBV5-6	.	TRBD1	TRBJ2-7	TGTGCCAGCAGCTTTTTTGGGACGGGACAGGGGTTGGGGGAGCAGTACTTC	CASSFFGTGQGLGEQYF
TRBV30	.	TRBD1	TRBJ2-7	TGTGCCTGGAGTCTGGACAGGGCCGAGCAGTACTTC	CAWSLDRAEQYF
TRBV25-1	.	.	TRBJ2-1	TGTGCCAGCAGTGAACCTACAGATTATGTCTCCTACAATGAGCAGTTCTTC	CASSEPTDYVSYNEQFF
TRBV7-6	.	TRBD1	TRBJ2-5	TGTGCCAGCAGCCCGTCCCGGGACAGGGGGGAGGAGACCCAGTACTTC	CASSPSRDRGEETQYF
TRBV6-5	.	.	TRBJ2-7	TGTGCCAGCAGCTTCAGGGGTTCTTCCTACGAGCAGTACTTC	CASSFRGSSYEQYF
TRBV7-2	.	TRBD1	TRBJ1-2	TGTGCCAGCAGCTTGCGGACAGGGTCTATCCATGGCTACACCTTC	CASSLRTGSIHGYTF
TRBV6-5	.	.	TRBJ1-5	TGTGCCAGCAGTTATTCTGGAGTCTTGCCCCAGCATTTT	CASSYSGVLPQHF
TRBV3-1/TRBV3-2	.	.	TRBJ2-3	TGTGCCAGCAGCCAAGAACAGGGTCACGATACGCAGTATTTT	CASSQEQGHDTQYF
TRBV27	.	.	TRBJ1-1	TGTGCCAGCAGTTTGGGGGGGGGCACTGAAGCTTTCTTT	CASSLGGGTEAFF
TRBV3-1/TRBV3-2	.	.	TRBJ1-6	TGTGCCAGCAGCCAGGGGGGCGGTCGAAATTCACCCCTCCACTTT	CASSQGGGRNSPLHF
TRBV28	once	TRBD1	TRBJ2-7	TGTGCCAGCAGTTTTCGGGGACAGGGGTACCCCTACGAGCAGTACTTC	CASSFRGQGYPYEQYF
TRBV2	.	.	TRBJ1-5	TGTGCCAGCAGTGAAGGTCAGGGACGGGGCAATCAGCCCCAGCATTTT	CASSEGQGRGNQPQHF
TRBV5-1	.	.	TRBJ2-2	TGCGCCAGCAGCTTGGATGGACAGAGGAACACCGGGGAGCTGTTTTTT	CASSLDGQRNTGELFF
TRBV7-2	.	.	TRBJ2-3	TGTGCCAGCAGCTTAGAGGAGTATACGCAGTATTTT	CASSLEEYTQYF
TRBV7-2	.	.	TRBJ1-1	TGTGCCAGCAGCGTCAGGGAGGGTATAACTGAAGCTTTCTTT	CASSVREGITEAFF
TRBV5-1	.	.	TRBJ2-3	TGCGCCAGCAGCCTAGGAGTCACCTCTGGCACAGATACGCAGTATTTT	CASSLGVTSGTDTQYF
TRBV5-1	.	TRBD2	TRBJ2-1	TGCGCCAGCAGCCCAAGGGCGATTATTAGCGGGGGATACAATGAGCAGTTCTTC	CASSPRAIISGGYNEQFF
TRBV2	.	.	TRBJ2-7	TGTGCCAGCCATCAGGGGAGCTACGAGCAGTACTTC	CASHQGSYEQYF
TRBV6-4	.	.	TRBJ2-6	TGTGCCAGCAGTCCAGAGAGGGCCTCTGGGGCCAACGTCCTGACTTTC	CASSPERASGANVLTF
TRBV11-2	.	.	TRBJ2-7	TGTGCCAGCAGCGCCGGGGCCCGGTCCGAGCAGTACTTC	CASSAGARSEQYF
TRBV2	.	.	TRBJ1-5	TGTGCCAGCAGTATACAGGGTGGTGGCAATCAGCCCCAGCATTTT	CASSIQGGGNQPQHF
TRBV6-6	.	TRBD1	TRBJ1-5	TGTGCCAGCAGACTGACAGGGGGTAGCAATCAGCCCCAGCATTTT	CASRLTGGSNQPQHF
TRBV7-6	.	.	TRBJ2-1	TGTGCCAGCAGCTGGGAGGGGGGGCCTGATGAGCAGTTCTTC	CASSWEGGPDEQFF
TRBV12-3/TRBV12-4	.	.	TRBJ1-3	TGTGCCAGCCGGAGGAACACCATATATTTT	CASRRNTIYF
TRBV4-1	.	TRBD2	TRBJ2-1	TGCGCCAGCAGCCAACGAGGAGCCGGGGGGGCCATCGCCTACAATGAGCAGTTCTTC	CASSQRGAGGAIAYNEQFF
TRBV7-9	once	.	TRBJ1-2	TGTGCCAGCAGCTTAGCAGGTCCCCCTAACTATGGCTACACCTTC	CASSLAGPPNYGYTF
TRBV27	.	.	TRBJ2-7	TGTGCCAGCCGACTGCAGTCGGAACTCGAGCAGTACTTC	CASRLQSELEQYF
TRBV19	.	.	TRBJ2-7	TGTGCCAGTAGTTCACACAGGGTCTCCTACGAGCAGTACTTC	CASSSHRVSYEQYF